These 14 T cell receptor beta chains came from one sample sequenced in a study of shared clonotypes between healthy human individuals. Measured with immunoSEQ multiplex PCR; TCRdb has only the in-frame clones, and not every one. The sample holds about 2.3 million clones, approximately 95% seen once. Material for sequencing was naive CD4+ T cells from PBMCs. The subset denotes: CD45RA+ positively selected. The source is a man aged 18 to 30 in good health. Some clones in this sample may be carry-over from other donors' samples.

The chain uses TRBV2 and TRBJ2-2, with TRBD2 matching over 8 bases. The V gene's germline CDR1 is SNHLY and CDR2 FYNNEI. Unmatched junction bases numbered 4, after V lost 5 bases and J lost 5 bases. The CDR3 is 14 residues long. CDR3 nucleotide sequence: TGTGCCAGCAGTCCGCCGGGGGGGACCGGGGAGCTGTTTTTT. As protein: CASSPPGGTGELFF.

The V and J genes are TRBV30 and TRBJ2-1; D ambiguous. Germline V gives CDR1 GTSNPN, CDR2 SVGIG (reference sequence). The V end lost 0 bases, the J end lost 8 bases, and 5 bases lay between the germline ends. CDR3 length: 11 amino acids. As DNA, the CDR3 is TGTGCCTGGAGTGTCCAGGATGAGCAGTTCTTC. Its protein is CAWSVQDEQFF.

The genes are TRBV19 and TRBJ1-2, with 7 bases fitting TRBD1. Germline CDR1 reads LNHDA; CDR2 reads SQIVND (reference sequence). CDR3 length equals 18 residues. The junction had 20 bases not matched to a gene; V was cut back by 7 bases and J by 3 bases. The CDR3 DNA reads TGTGCCAGTACTCCCCCGGGGGCCTGGACAGGTTCCCACTATGGCTACACCTTC. Its translation is CASTPPGAWTGSHYGYTF.

This clone has more than one count but fewer than ten. The chain joins TRBV10-3 to TRBJ1-1, with no clear D. The V end was cut by 3 bases, the J end by 2 bases, with 7 bases between. The CDR3 is made up of 13 amino acids. In germline, CDR1 is ENHRY, CDR2 SYGVKD. The CDR3 DNA reads as TGTGCCATCAGTGACGAACCCAACACTGAAGCTTTCTTT. This sequence encodes CAISDEPNTEAFF.

CDR3 bases: TGCGCCAGCAGCCCCCGCTCCTCCACAGATACGCAGTATTTT. It specifies CASSPRSSTDTQYF. The chain recombines TRBV4-1 with TRBJ2-3; D remains ambiguous. The CDR3 consists of 14 residues. Trimming pared 4 bases from V and 2 bases from J, leaving 10 bases between. Germline CDR1 reads MGHRA; CDR2 reads YSYEKL.

This rearrangement joins TRBV13 to TRBJ1-5; D is unresolved. The germline gives CDR1 PRHDT, CDR2 FYEKMQ (reference sequence). V gave up 2 bases and J gave up 4 bases, with 9 bases separating them. There are 14 residues in the CDR3. The CDR3, as DNA: TGTGCCAGCAGCTTATCGACCGTAAATCAGCCCCAGCATTTT. Amino acid sequence: CASSLSTVNQPQHF. Complete variable domain (other parts from reference TRBV13 and TRBJ1-5): AAGVIQSPRHLIKEKRETATLKCYPIPRHDTVYWYQQGPGQDPQFLISFYEKMQSDKGSIPDRFSAQQFSDYHSELNMSSLELGDSALYFCASSLSTVNQPQHFGDGTRLSIL.

A note on this clone: The sample holds other DNA sequences that translate to the same CDR3. The chain links TRBV6-6 to TRBJ2-7, with 8 bases fitting TRBD1. The CDR3 totals 13 residues. V was pared by 6 bases and J by 1 base, with 2 bases of the junction left unmatched. Germline CDR1 MNHNY, CDR2 SVGAGI (reference sequence). The CDR3 spells CASSDRGSYEQYF. The CDR3 nucleotides are TGTGCCAGCAGCGACAGGGGATCCTACGAGCAGTACTTC.

This chain uses TRBV6-5 with TRBJ2-4; D not resolved. The CDR3 length is 14 residues. V shed 7 bases and J shed 3 bases, with 13 bases lying between them. Germline V gene data show CDR1 as MNHEY and CDR2 as SVGAGI. CDR3 protein: CASTDPGHKNIQYF. Here the CDR3 DNA reads TGTGCCAGCACCGACCCCGGGCACAAAAACATTCAGTACTTC.

Turning to this clone: The junction shows a germline mismatch at one end, possibly a read error. This same CDR3 is encoded by further DNA sequences in the sample. The genes are TRBV7-8 and TRBJ2-7, with 11 nucleotides matching TRBD2. The CDR3 runs to 14 residues. Germline V CDR1 and CDR2: SGHVS, FQNEAQ. CDR3 sequence: CASSLAGGLYEQYF. DNA for the CDR3: TGTGCCAGCAGCCTAGCGGGAGGTCTCTACGAGCAGTACTTC.

This clone was found once. The V call is TRBV5-1, the J call TRBJ2-1, with 13 bases identical to TRBD2. V gave up 4 bases and J gave up 2 bases; unmatched junction bases: 6. CDR3 length: 17 residues. Germline V gives CDR1 SGHRS, CDR2 YFSETQ. Here the CDR3 DNA reads TGCGCCAGCAGCCTACCGGGACTAGCGGGACCCTACAATGAGCAGTTCTTC. Translated: CASSLPGLAGPYNEQFF.

In regard to this clone: This sample also contains other DNA sequences that code for the same CDR3. The chain recombines TRBV28 with TRBJ1-5; the D is unclear. Trimming removed 6 bases from V and 2 bases from J, with 5 bases in between. Germline-derived CDR1 and CDR2 are MDHEN and SYDVKM. The CDR3 consists of 12 residues. CDR3 sequence reads: CASSTGNQPQHF. DNA for the CDR3: TGTGCCAGCAGCACTGGCAATCAGCCCCAGCATTTT.

This chain links TRBV7-3 with TRBJ1-1; 9 bases match TRBD1. With 5 bases clipped from V and 4 bases from J, the junction kept 2 bases outside the gene matches. The CDR3 has 13 amino acids. The germline V gene encodes CDR1 SGHTA and CDR2 FQGTGA. The CDR3 loop is CASSPQGATEAFF. The CDR3 coding sequence is TGTGCCAGCAGCCCACAGGGGGCCACTGAAGCTTTCTTT. The whole variable domain, remainder taken from reference TRBV7-3 and TRBJ1-1, is GAGVSQTPSNKVTEKGKYVELRCDPISGHTALYWYRQSLGQGPEFLIYFQGTGAADDSGLPNDRFFAVRPEGSVSTLKIQRTERGDSAVYLCASSPQGATEAFFGQGTRLTVV.

The genes are TRBV28 and TRBJ2-5; 8 bases agree with TRBD1. The germline V gene has CDR1 MDHEN and CDR2 SYDVKM. The length of the CDR3 is 15 residues. V lost 3 bases, J lost 3 bases, and 6 bases stayed unmatched. CDR3 in amino acids: CASSFQGAVKETQYF. Here the CDR3 DNA reads TGTGCCAGCAGTTTCCAGGGGGCGGTAAAAGAGACCCAGTACTTC.

This clone was found a few times. The sample has other DNA sequences that encode this CDR3 too. The chain recombines TRBV7-2 with TRBJ2-2; D is unresolved. The germline V gene encodes CDR1 SGHTA and CDR2 FQGNSA. The V and J ends lost 2 bases and 1 base respectively, with 2 bases between them. This CDR3 is built from 13 residues. CDR3 in DNA: TGTGCCAGCAGCTTATTGAACACCGGGGAGCTGTTTTTT. Amino acids: CASSLLNTGELFF.